Listed below are T cell receptor beta chains from one sample, sequenced in a study of blood T cell repertoires in COVID-19. Some clones are missing from TCRdb's copy, which holds only in-frame ones; the method was immunoSEQ multiplex PCR. The sample shows approximately 350,000 clones, around 92% of them seen only once. Sequenced sample: peripheral blood. The receptors here all came from a man between 40 and 49 years old with acute or convalescent COVID-19. Each CDR3 is given with its conserved first and last residue. D genes are given only for firm matches. The size field is filled for only some rows; it gives once, few, many or a size class.

J gene,D gene,clone size,V gene,CDR3 protein,CDR3 DNA
TRBJ1-1,-,few,TRBV20-1,CSASSSQELNTEAFF,TGCAGTGCTAGTAGCTCGCAGGAACTGAACACTGAAGCTTTCTTT
TRBJ1-6,TRBD1,-,TRBV4-2,CASSQEGQGVHYNSPLHF,TGTGCCAGCAGCCAAGAGGGACAGGGGGTTCACTATAATTCACCCCTCCACTTT
TRBJ1-2,-,-,TRBV9,CASSVEDSLSYGYTF,TGTGCCAGCAGCGTGGAGGACAGCTTATCCTATGGCTACACCTTC
TRBJ2-1,-,-,TRBV9,CASSVVSRSHEQFF,TGTGCCAGCAGCGTAGTGAGTAGATCCCATGAGCAGTTCTTC
TRBJ2-7,TRBD2,-,TRBV5-1,CASSLAGTSGRSSYEQYF,TGCGCCAGCAGCTTGGCCGGGACTAGCGGGAGGAGCTCCTACGAGCAGTACTTC
TRBJ2-5,TRBD1,-,TRBV5-1,CASSWQGEETQYF,TGCGCCAGCAGCTGGCAGGGGGAAGAGACCCAGTACTTC
TRBJ2-7,-,-,TRBV9,CASSEEGGGSDEQYF,TGTGCCAGCAGCGAGGAAGGAGGTGGTAGCGACGAGCAGTACTTC
TRBJ2-2,-,few,TRBV2,CASVWAGNTGELFF,TGTGCCAGCGTTTGGGCGGGGAACACCGGGGAGCTGTTTTTT
TRBJ1-2,-,once,TRBV5-4,CASSLVQVLGGYTF,TGTGCCAGCAGCTTGGTGCAAGTACTTGGTGGCTACACCTTC
TRBJ2-7,-,once,TRBV29-1,CSVEPGRNEQYF,TGCAGCGTTGAGCCAGGGAGGAACGAGCAGTACTTC
TRBJ2-7,TRBD1,-,TRBV5-8,CASSLALGQGFYEQYF,TGTGCCAGCAGCTTGGCGCTGGGACAGGGGTTCTACGAGCAGTACTTC
TRBJ1-1,TRBD1,-,TRBV2,CASRGDREAFTEAFF,TGTGCCAGCAGGGGGGACAGGGAGGCTTTCACTGAAGCTTTCTTT
TRBJ1-1,TRBD1,once,TRBV27,CASSSTGAPNTEAFF,TGTGCCAGCAGTTCTACAGGGGCTCCGAACACTGAAGCTTTCTTT
TRBJ1-5,TRBD1,-,TRBV19,CASSIWDRSNQPQHF,TGTGCCAGTAGTATATGGGACAGGAGCAATCAGCCCCAGCATTTT
TRBJ2-7,TRBD1,-,TRBV15,CATSREDRGSYEQYF,TGTGCCACCAGCAGAGAGGACAGGGGCTCCTACGAGCAGTACTTC
TRBJ1-5,-,-,TRBV12-3/TRBV12-4,CASGGPNQPQHF,TGTGCCAGCGGGGGCCCCAATCAGCCCCAGCATTTT
TRBJ2-7,-,-,TRBV11-2,CASSSSGGEQYF,TGTGCCAGCAGCTCCTCAGGGGGGGAGCAGTACTTC
TRBJ1-3,TRBD1,-,TRBV7-9,CASSWTGKGNTIYF,TGTGCCAGCAGCTGGACAGGGAAGGGAAACACCATATATTTT
TRBJ2-2,-,-,TRBV7-3,CASSSEVRGTGELFF,TGTGCCAGCAGCTCGGAGGTCCGGGGCACCGGGGAGCTGTTTTTT
TRBJ2-5,TRBD2,-,TRBV10-1,CASSAKKRGLGKTQYF,TGCGCCAGCAGTGCGAAAAAGCGGGGGTTGGGAAAGACCCAGTACTTC
TRBJ2-7,TRBD2,-,TRBV5-6,CASSLDVARRELREQYF,TGTGCCAGCAGCTTGGACGTGGCGAGGCGGGAGCTGCGCGAGCAGTACTTC
TRBJ1-1,-,-,TRBV7-9,CASSFKDSMNTEAFF,TGTGCCAGCAGCTTTAAGGACAGCATGAACACTGAAGCTTTCTTT
TRBJ2-6,TRBD1,-,TRBV19,CASKTGGAGANVLTF,TGTGCCAGTAAAACAGGGGGCGCCGGGGCCAACGTCCTGACTTTC
TRBJ2-1,TRBD2,-,TRBV27,CASSKLAGMDEQFF,TGTGCCAGCAGTAAACTAGCGGGAATGGATGAGCAGTTCTTC
TRBJ2-3,-,-,TRBV6-4,CASSDRETDTQYF,TGTGCCAGCAGTGACCGGGAGACAGATACGCAGTATTTT
TRBJ2-3,-,-,TRBV29-1,CSVGGVPPDRGGTDTQYF,TGCAGCGTTGGGGGGGTCCCACCAGATCGAGGGGGCACAGATACGCAGTATTTT
TRBJ2-3,-,-,TRBV7-3,CASSPSLGATDTQYF,TGTGCCAGCAGCCCGTCTTTAGGGGCTACAGATACGCAGTATTTT
TRBJ2-7,TRBD1,few,TRBV19,CASSISAGGINEQYF,TGTGCCAGTAGTATCTCGGCAGGGGGTATCAACGAGCAGTACTTC
TRBJ2-1,TRBD1,-,TRBV25-1,CASSLRQGAYNEQFF,TGTGCCAGCAGTTTACGACAGGGGGCTTACAATGAGCAGTTCTTC
TRBJ2-5,-,-,TRBV9,CASTSGGSGTQYF,TGTGCCAGCACCTCAGGTGGGTCAGGGACCCAGTACTTC
TRBJ2-4,TRBD1,once,TRBV28,CASSFGPGQGTDIQYF,TGTGCCAGCAGTTTTGGGCCGGGACAGGGGACGGACATTCAGTACTTC
TRBJ2-5,-,-,TRBV18,CASSRGTQEAQYF,TGTGCCAGCTCACGAGGGACTCAAGAGGCCCAGTACTTC
TRBJ2-7,-,-,TRBV5-1,CASSFGSIRGNEQYF,TGCGCCAGCAGCTTTGGGTCCATAAGAGGGAACGAGCAGTACTTC